Each of the 10 T cell receptor beta chains below was sequenced from the same sample in a study of response to subunit inactivated influenza vaccine. TCRdb re-called the RT-PCR reads through MiXCR, storing one row per CDR3 protein. Of about 520,000 distinct CDR3 sequences in the sample, approximately 7.8% were seen once. The sequenced sample was PBMCs from blood, obtained around 2 years after vaccination. The receptors come from a man aged 50 to 75 who received an inactivated influenza vaccine.

V is TRBV20-1 and J is TRBJ2-7; D is possibly TRBD1 (6 bases). Germline values: CDR1 DFQATT, CDR2 SNEGSKA (reference sequence). The V end was cut by 6 bases, the J end by 1 base, with 16 bases between. The CDR3 has 14 amino acids. The CDR3 sequence: CSAVKNRASYEQYF. CDR3 bases: TGCAGTGCCGTTAAAAACAGGGCGTCCTACGAGCAGTACTTC.

This clonotype came up many times. V and J are TRBV2 and TRBJ1-2; 7 nucleotides align to TRBD1. The germline gives CDR1 SNHLY, CDR2 FYNNEI. This CDR3 is 12 amino acids long. J was trimmed by 4 bases and V by 6 bases; bases with no gene match: 2. CDR3 protein: CASRTGPYGYTF. Here the CDR3 DNA reads TGTGCCAGCAGGACAGGGCCCTATGGCTACACCTTC.

This clonotype occurred a few times. The J gene is TRBJ2-1, the V gene TRBV29-1; 11 bases align to TRBD1. The germline V gene has CDR1 SQVTM and CDR2 ANQGSEA. CDR3 length: 13 residues. CDR3 amino acids: CRARDRGNNEQFF. For the CDR3, the DNA is TGCAGGGCGCGGGACAGGGGGAATAATGAGCAGTTCTTC.

The chain employs TRBV29-1 and TRBJ2-7; possibly TRBD1 for D (5 bases). The CDR3 loop spans 13 amino acids. V gave up 5 bases and J gave up 1 base, with 12 bases separating them. Per the germline V gene, CDR1 is SQVTM and CDR2 is ANQGSEA. The chain's CDR3 is CSVLQGPSYEQYF. The CDR3 nucleotides read TGCAGCGTTCTTCAGGGCCCTTCCTACGAGCAGTACTTC.

This clonotype has just a few counts. The chain couples TRBV4-2 to TRBJ2-3; 9 bases fit TRBD2. Per germline, CDR1 LGHNA and CDR2 YNFKEQ. The CDR3 has 18 amino acids. Trimming cost V 1 base and J 0 bases; bases outside gene matches: 8. Here the CDR3 DNA reads TGTGCCAGCAGCCAAGGGACTAGCGCAACGCCTAGCACAGATACGCAGTATTTT. Translated: CASSQGTSATPSTDTQYF.

This clonotype was found a few times. The CDR3 region has the DNA TGTGCCAGCAGCCGAGGACAGGGGGAGGATGAGCAGTTCTTC. Protein sequence: CASSRGQGEDEQFF. The V call is TRBV4-2, the J call TRBJ2-1; 10 bases align to TRBD1. V was pared by 4 bases and J by 8 bases, with 5 bases of the junction left unmatched. Germline CDR1 LGHNA, CDR2 YNFKEQ. The CDR3 is 14 amino acids.

This clonotype was found a few times. The chain uses TRBV6-1 and TRBJ1-4; 7 nucleotides match TRBD1. Germline lookup yields CDR1 MNHNS and CDR2 SASEGT. This CDR3 region has 13 residues. With 4 bases clipped from V and 11 bases from J, the junction kept 7 bases outside the gene matches. The CDR3 coding sequence is TGTGCCAGCAGTGTAGAAACGGGACAGAAACTGTTTTTT. The encoded protein is CASSVETGQKLFF.

The CDR3 loop is CASSRGTWDTEAFF. CDR3 DNA sequence: TGCGCCAGCAGCCGGGGGACATGGGACACTGAAGCTTTCTTT. V is TRBV4-3 and J is TRBJ1-1, with D perhaps matching TRBD1 (6 bases). Germline CDR1 and CDR2: LGHNA and YSLEER. There are 14 residues in the CDR3. Deletions cut 4 bases from V and 3 bases from J, with 12 bases between.

V usage is TRBV20-1 and J usage is TRBJ2-1, with a tentative D call TRBD1 (6 bases). Per germline, CDR1 DFQATT and CDR2 SNEGSKA (reference sequence). V was pared by 3 bases and J by 4 bases, with 19 bases between. The CDR3 totals 16 residues. The CDR3 here is CSASPPRDTIYNEQFF. The CDR3 nucleotides read TGCAGTGCTAGCCCCCCCCGGGACACTATATACAATGAGCAGTTCTTC.

This clonotype was seen repeatedly, ten times or more. The chain couples TRBV27 to TRBJ2-7; unclear D gene. CDR3 length equals 11 residues. Looked up from germline, CDR1 is MNHEY and CDR2 is SMNVEV (reference sequence). V was shortened by 5 bases and J by 3 bases, with 5 bases between the two germline ends. The CDR3: CASSKHYEQYF. The CDR3, as DNA: TGTGCCAGCAGTAAACACTACGAGCAGTACTTC.